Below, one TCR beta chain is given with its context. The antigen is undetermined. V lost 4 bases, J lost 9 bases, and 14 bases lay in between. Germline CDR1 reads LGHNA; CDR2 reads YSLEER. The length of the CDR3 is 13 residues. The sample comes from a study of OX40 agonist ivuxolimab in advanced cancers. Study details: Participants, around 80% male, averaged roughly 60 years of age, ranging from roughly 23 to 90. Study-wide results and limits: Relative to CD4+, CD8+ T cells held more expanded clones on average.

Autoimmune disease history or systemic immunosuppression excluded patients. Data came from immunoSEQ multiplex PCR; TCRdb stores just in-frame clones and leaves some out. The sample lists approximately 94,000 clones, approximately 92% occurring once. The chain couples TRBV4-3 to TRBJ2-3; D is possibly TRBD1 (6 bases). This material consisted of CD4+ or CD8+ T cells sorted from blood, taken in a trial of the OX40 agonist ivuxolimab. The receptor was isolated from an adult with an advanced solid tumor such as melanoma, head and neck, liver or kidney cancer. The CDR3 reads CASSPWGQFTQYF. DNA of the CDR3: TGCGCCAGCAGCCCCTGGGGGCAGTTCACGCAGTATTTT.